The 3 T cell receptor beta chains below all came from one sample that was sequenced in a study of T cell repertoires in cytomegalovirus infection (dated 2019 in TCRdb). Their antigen targets remain unknown. The treatment or condition label corresponds to: in vitro stimulation with specific CMV peptide epitopes to enrich CMV-specific T cells. The instrument given in TCRdb is Illumina HiSeq 1500. TCRdb took the public reads, trimmed them with fastp at Q25, ran MiXCR for clone calling and kept in-frame beta chains. Merged by CDR3 protein, the rows form single entries marked with the most common genes and DNA. Within this sample are some 920,000 distinct CDR3 sequences, with approximately 31% of them counted one time only. The ten largest clones add up to 11% to 15% of the sample. Specimen: cultured CD8+ T cells from PBMCs, collected from culture after CMV antigen stimulation. Receptor source: a human donor in good health (CMV status not recorded). Some clones in this sample may be carry-over from other donors' samples.

This clonotype was detected only a few times. V gene TRBV11-1 combines with J gene TRBJ2-2; D unclear. There are 17 residues in the CDR3. CDR1 and CDR2 (germline): SGHAT, FQDESV (reference sequence). V lost 5 bases to trimming and J lost 3 bases, with 19 bases between them. DNA of the CDR3: TGTGCCAGCAGCGTCCCAGAGATCTTCGGATACACCGGGGAGCTGTTTTTT. It specifies CASSVPEIFGYTGELFF.

V is TRBV12-5 and J is TRBJ2-3; D remains unclear. V was trimmed by 5 bases and J by 1 base, leaving 10 bases between them. This CDR3 has 14 residues. CDR1 and CDR2 from the germline V gene are LGHNT and FRNRAP. For the CDR3, the DNA is TGTGCTAGTGGTGCTCGTGGCGGCACAGATACGCAGTATTTT. This translates into CASGARGGTDTQYF.

The gene calls are TRBV6-2 or TRBV6-3 and TRBJ1-5; possibly TRBD1 for D (5 bases). V lost 5 bases, J lost 1 base, and 12 bases lay in between. This CDR3 is 15 amino acids long. The germline CDR1 and CDR2 sequences are MNHEY and SVGEGT. CDR3 region: CASSPLGVSNQPQHF. CDR3 DNA: TGTGCCAGCAGTCCCTTGGGGGTGAGCAATCAGCCCCAGCATTTT.